The following is a T cell receptor beta chain sequence with its context. There are 14 residues in the CDR3. The germline gives CDR1 MNHNY, CDR2 SVGAGI (reference sequence). Deletions cut 6 bases from V and 2 bases from J, with 14 bases between. This sample stems from a study of cytomegalovirus exposure and HLA in healthy donors. The study ran its PCR with 60 Vbeta and 13 Jbeta primers. Some clones are missing from TCRdb's copy, which holds only in-frame ones; the method was immunoSEQ multiplex PCR. The sample lists around 120,000 clones, approximately 79% occurring once. The chain uses TRBV6-6 and TRBJ2-7, with D perhaps TRBD1 (7 bases). The sequencing sample was made of PBMCs. The sequence came from a woman in her forties in good health and CMV-seronegative. CDR3 residues: CASRETGRPYEQYF. The DNA of the CDR3 is TGTGCCAGCAGGGAGACAGGGAGGCCCTACGAGCAGTACTTC.